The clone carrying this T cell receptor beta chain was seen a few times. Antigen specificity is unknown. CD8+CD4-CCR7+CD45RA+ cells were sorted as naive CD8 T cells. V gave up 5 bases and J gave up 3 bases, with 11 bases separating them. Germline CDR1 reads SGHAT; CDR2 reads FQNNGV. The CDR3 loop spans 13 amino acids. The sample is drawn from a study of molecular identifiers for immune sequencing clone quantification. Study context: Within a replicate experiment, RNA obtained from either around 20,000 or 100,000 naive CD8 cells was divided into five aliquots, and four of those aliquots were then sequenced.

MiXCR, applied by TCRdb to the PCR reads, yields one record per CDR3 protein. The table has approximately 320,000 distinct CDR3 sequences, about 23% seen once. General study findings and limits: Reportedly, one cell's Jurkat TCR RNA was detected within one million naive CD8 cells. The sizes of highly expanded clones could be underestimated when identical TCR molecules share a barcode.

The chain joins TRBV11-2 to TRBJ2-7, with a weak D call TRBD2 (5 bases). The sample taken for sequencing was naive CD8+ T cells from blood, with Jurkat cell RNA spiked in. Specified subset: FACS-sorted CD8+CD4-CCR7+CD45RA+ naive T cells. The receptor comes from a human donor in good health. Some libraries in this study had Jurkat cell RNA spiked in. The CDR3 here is CASSLAEDYEQYF. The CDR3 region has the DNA TGTGCCAGCAGCCTAGCTGAAGACTACGAGCAGTACTTC.